Sequencing of this T cell receptor beta chain was carried out in a study of cytomegalovirus exposure and HLA in healthy donors. Overall study results and limits: In a later analysis, specific HLA alleles were associated with under 20,000 TCR beta sequences at a 0.05 false discovery rate.

Both 60 Vbeta primers and 13 Jbeta primers went into the PCR. Produced via immunoSEQ multiplex PCR; TCRdb's table is partial and in-frame only. Of around 100,000 clones listed, around three quarters are singletons. On this clone itself: The target antigen is unknown.

Sequenced input: PBMCs. The TCR originated in a man between 50 and 59 years old in good health and CMV-seropositive.

The CDR3 sequence is CASTRETDTQYF. The CDR3 bases are TGTGCCAGCACTAGGGAGACAGATACGCAGTATTTT. The V and J genes are TRBV2 and TRBJ2-3, with D perhaps TRBD2 (5 bases). Germline lookup yields CDR1 SNHLY and CDR2 FYNNEI. V was clipped by 7 bases and J by 3 bases, with 8 bases between them. The CDR3 loop spans 12 amino acids.